These 2 T cell receptor beta chains were sequenced from one sample in a study of blood T cells in healthy people across ages. With a J-beta primer mix and a sample-barcoded 5' primer, a second PCR ran 7 to 11 cycles. A single record per CDR3 protein comes from TCRdb applying MiXCR to the 5' RACE reads. The sample lists around 2 million distinct CDR3 sequences, roughly two fifths occurring once. The specimen was blood. Source of these receptors: a human donor in good health.

The rearrangement joins TRBV11-2 to TRBJ2-1; 11 bases are a match to TRBD2. Germline V lookup: CDR1 SGHAT, CDR2 FQNNGV. Trimming at V came to 4 bases and at J to 10 bases, leaving 9 bases not matched to a gene. This CDR3 is built from 15 residues. CDR3 nucleotides: TGTGCCAGCAGCTCGATTAGCGGGGGGGTCGTGGAGCAGTTCTTC. Its protein product is CASSSISGGVVEQFF.

The chain joins TRBV12-3 or TRBV12-4 to TRBJ1-2; D is ambiguous. V lost 6 bases, J lost 7 bases, and 15 bases lay in between. The CDR3 is made up of 13 amino acids. The chain's CDR3 is CASRSVRSPGYTF. CDR3 in DNA: TGTGCCAGCAGGTCCGTACGCTCACCTGGCTACACCTTC.